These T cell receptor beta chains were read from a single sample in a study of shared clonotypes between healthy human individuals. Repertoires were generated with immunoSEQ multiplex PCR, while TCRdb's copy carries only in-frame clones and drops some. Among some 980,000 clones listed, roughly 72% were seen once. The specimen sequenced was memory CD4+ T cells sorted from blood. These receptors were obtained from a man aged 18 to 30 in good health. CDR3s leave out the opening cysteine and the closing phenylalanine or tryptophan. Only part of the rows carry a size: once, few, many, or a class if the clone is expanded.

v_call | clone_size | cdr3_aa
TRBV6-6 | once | ASSTTGFVSPLH
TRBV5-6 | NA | ASSTDTGREQETQY
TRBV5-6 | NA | ASRHWDFGYT
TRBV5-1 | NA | ASSLLSGTDTQY
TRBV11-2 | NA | ASSFYPMNRDRGQNEQF
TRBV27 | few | ASSQRQGTEAF
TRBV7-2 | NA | ASSLDGGYGYT
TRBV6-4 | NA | ASSKTEPGTQY
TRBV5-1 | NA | ASSLAGSNTEAF
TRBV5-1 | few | ASRADGNTIY
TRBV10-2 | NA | ASSESSGGVRNTIY
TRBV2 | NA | ASSFQAGSSDTQY
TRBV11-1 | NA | ASTGDKQETQY
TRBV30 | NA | AWSPRGDEQY
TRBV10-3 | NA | AISDPGGTGQETQY